This TCR beta chain stems from a study of siplizumab effects on memory and regulatory T cells. The CDR3 has 16 amino acids. Germline V gives CDR1 SGHNT, CDR2 YYREEE (reference sequence). The V end was cut by 3 bases, the J end by 0 bases, with 15 bases between. This clone was observed a few times. Clones were read by immunoSEQ multiplex PCR, and TCRdb kept only the in-frame ones, dropping some. The sample has some 100,000 clones; roughly nine tenths are singletons. Sequencing was done on a sample of Tregs sorted from blood. The sequence was collected from a human donor in good health. This chain joins TRBV5-4 and TRBJ1-1; possible D gene TRBD1, 6 bases. CDR3 sequence: CASSSGTPTMNTEAFF. CDR3 bases: TGTGCCAGCAGCTCAGGGACACCTACGATGAACACTGAAGCTTTCTTT.